Below, 28 T cell receptor beta chains from the same sample are listed, as sequenced in a study of regulatory T cells in long-lasting Graves disease. The time point is: newly diagnosed GD, antithyroid drugs for less than 3 months. After RNA was extracted from PBMCs, the TCR library was made from it. The authors built TCR beta libraries using iRepertoire HTBI primers and Arm-PCR of CDR3 regions. Each CDR3 protein gets one entry after TCRdb re-called the multiplex PCR reads with MiXCR. The sample includes 300,000 to 400,000 distinct CDR3 sequences, about a sixth seen only once; the top ten take just under 30%. The sample also formed part of further work on T cells in Graves' hyperthyroidism and ophthalmopathy.

The source was peripheral blood mononuclear cells (PBMCs), collected at new diagnosis, from a patient treated with antithyroid drugs. The receptor set was obtained from a man aged 35-49 years with Graves disease.

This clonotype appeared many times. This chain links TRBV7-3 with TRBJ1-1; TRBD1 might be the D (5 bases). This CDR3 comprises 16 residues. Germline loops: CDR1 SGHTA, CDR2 FQGTGA. V shed 6 bases and J shed 1 base, with 18 bases lying between them. CDR3 amino acids: CASSRDSATRNTEAFF. CDR3 nucleotide sequence: TGTGCCAGCAGTCGCGACAGCGCAACCAGGAACACTGAAGCTTTCTTT.

This clonotype was found many times. V gene TRBV14 combines with J gene TRBJ1-1; weak D call: TRBD1 (5 bases). The length of the CDR3 is 14 residues. Germline V gene data show CDR1 as SGHDN and CDR2 as FVKESK. The V end lost 9 bases, the J end lost 3 bases, and 17 bases lay between the germline ends. Here the CDR3 reads CARRLGGEDTEAFF. CDR3 DNA: TGTGCCAGGAGACTTGGGGGTGAGGACACTGAAGCTTTCTTT.

This clonotype was recorded a few times. V usage is TRBV6-1 and J usage is TRBJ2-1; D is ambiguous. V was cut by 5 bases and J by 4 bases, with 6 bases left in between. The germline V gene encodes CDR1 MNHNS and CDR2 SASEGT. The CDR3 consists of 12 residues. The CDR3 loop reads CASSMGYNEQFF. CDR3 in DNA: TGTGCCAGCAGTATGGGTTACAATGAGCAGTTCTTC.

This clonotype has at least ten counts. This chain joins TRBV6-1 and TRBJ1-2; D unresolved. Germline V lookup: CDR1 MNHNS, CDR2 SASEGT. Trimming pared 0 bases from V and 7 bases from J, leaving 6 bases between. CDR3 length equals 12 residues. The CDR3 coding sequence is TGTGCCAGCAGTGAAGCAGGGTTTGGCTACACCTTC. The encoded protein is CASSEAGFGYTF.

This sequence joins TRBV18 and TRBJ2-7, with a weak D call TRBD2 (5 bases). This CDR3 is 13 amino acids long. CDR1 KGHSH and CDR2 LQKENI come from the germline V gene. V lost 2 bases and J 6 bases, leaving 11 bases between the germline ends. CDR3 loop: CASSPTGAGEQYF. The CDR3 DNA sequence: TGTGCCAGCTCACCAACGGGTGCGGGCGAGCAGTACTTC.

This clonotype was observed many times. The V and J genes are TRBV11-2 and TRBJ2-4; D remains unclear. Germline CDR1 is SGHAT and CDR2 is FQNNGV. CDR3 size: 14 residues. The germline V and J ends were trimmed by 4 bases and 0 bases, with 7 bases remaining between them. CDR3 in DNA: TGTGCCAGCAGCTATCAGCTAGCCAAAAACATTCAGTACTTC. Its protein product is CASSYQLAKNIQYF.

This clonotype was seen repeatedly, ten times or more. The V call is TRBV20-1, the J call TRBJ2-1; D ambiguous. From germline, CDR1 is DFQATT and CDR2 SNEGSKA (reference sequence). V lost 0 bases, J lost 9 bases, and 18 bases lay in between. CDR3 length: 15 residues. The CDR3, as DNA: TGCAGTGCTAGAGATGTGGGGAAAGGGTTGGGTGAGCAGTTCTTC. Translated: CSARDVGKGLGEQFF.

The chain uses TRBV4-1 and TRBJ2-7; 8 bases align to TRBD1. Trimming cost V 6 bases and J 6 bases; bases outside gene matches: 13. The length of the CDR3 is 15 residues. Germline V gene lookup returns CDR1 MGHRA and CDR2 YSYEKL. CDR3 sequence reads: CASSLPGDRSSEQYF. CDR3 nucleotide sequence: TGCGCCAGCAGTCTCCCGGGGGACAGGAGTAGCGAGCAGTACTTC.

This clonotype appeared a few times. The rearrangement joins TRBV9 to TRBJ1-5; D remains unclear. Germline-derived CDR1 and CDR2 are SGDLS and YYNGEE. V lost 0 bases and J lost 7, with 8 bases in between. The CDR3 consists of 13 residues. CDR3 bases: TGTGCCAGCAGCGTAGACGAGGGCCAGCCCCAGCATTTT. It codes for CASSVDEGQPQHF.

V and J are TRBV6-9 and TRBJ2-5; 7 bases are a match to TRBD2. The germline V gene encodes CDR1 MNHGY and CDR2 SVAAGI. This CDR3 has 15 amino acids. The junction had 5 bases not matched to a gene; V was cut back by 3 bases and J by 1 base. The CDR3 reads CASSYWGGSQETQYF. For the CDR3, the DNA is TGTGCCAGCAGTTACTGGGGGGGGAGCCAAGAGACCCAGTACTTC.

This clonotype was seen a few times. The chain recombines TRBV3-1 with TRBJ2-2; no reliable D call. There are 16 residues in the CDR3. Trimming cost V 0 bases and J 4 bases, with 12 bases left between them. CDR1 is LGHDT, CDR2 YNNKEL, per germline (reference sequence). CDR3 protein: CASSQDGVVGTGELFF. CDR3 in DNA: TGTGCCAGCAGCCAAGATGGAGTAGTAGGCACCGGGGAGCTGTTTTTT.

There are many counts of this clonotype. The chain couples TRBV20-1 to TRBJ1-5; D not certain. Germline-derived CDR1 and CDR2 are DFQATT and SNEGSKA (reference sequence). The CDR3 sequence is 13 residues long. With 3 bases removed from V and 3 bases from J, the gap between germline ends came to 9 bases. The CDR3 nucleotides read TGCAGTGCTAGTATGAGTGACAATCAGCCCCAGCATTTT. Protein product: CSASMSDNQPQHF.

In its sample, this clonotype was seen many times. The chain has TRBV6-5 and TRBJ1-1; unclear D gene. Germline V CDR1 and CDR2: MNHEY, SVGAGI. Trimming shortened V by 0 bases and J by 4 bases, and 6 bases separated the two germline ends. This CDR3 region has 13 residues. CDR3 nucleotides: TGTGCCAGCAGTTACTCTGTGCCCACTGAAGCTTTCTTT. Translated: CASSYSVPTEAFF.

In its sample, this clonotype was seen a few times. J is TRBJ1-6 and V is TRBV9, with D possibly TRBD1 on 6 matching bases. V was cut by 2 bases and J by 5 bases, with 11 bases left in between. CDR3 length equals 15 residues. CDR1 and CDR2 (germline): SGDLS, YYNGEE. CDR3 loop: CASSVSGTNNSPLHF. CDR3 nucleotide sequence: TGTGCCAGCAGCGTCTCGGGGACAAATAATTCACCCCTCCACTTT.

Remarks on this clonotype: This could be a read error, since a much larger clone is one nucleotide away. The chain joins TRBV2 to TRBJ2-1; 8 bases agree with TRBD2. Germline lookup yields CDR1 SNHLY and CDR2 FYNNEI. The CDR3 length is 15 residues. The CDR3 DNA reads TGTGCCGGCAGAGCAGGACTAGCTGGCGTCGATGAGCAGTTCTTC. Translation gives CAGRAGLAGVDEQFF.

This clonotype was seen repeatedly, ten times or more. This sequence joins TRBV30 and TRBJ2-7; the D gene is possibly TRBD2 (5 bases). Trimming stripped 6 bases from V and 2 bases from J, with 11 bases between. Germline V gene sequence: CDR1 GTSNPN, CDR2 SVGIG (reference sequence). The CDR3 runs 12 residues. CDR3 DNA: TGTGCCTGTGAGGACTTGACCTACGAGCAGTACTTC. Its protein product is CACEDLTYEQYF.

This clonotype was counted ten times or more. CDR3 sequence: CASNRDENYGYTF. The CDR3 bases are TGTGCCAGCAACCGGGACGAAAACTATGGCTACACCTTC. The rearrangement joins TRBV6-1 to TRBJ1-2; tentative D call: TRBD1 (5 bases). V lost 7 bases and J 2 bases, leaving 11 bases between the germline ends. The V gene's germline CDR1 is MNHNS and CDR2 SASEGT. The CDR3 totals 13 residues.

V and J are TRBV20-1 and TRBJ1-6; D unresolved. Between the trimmed V and J ends, which lost 3 bases and 0 bases, there was a span of 12 bases. This CDR3 region has 16 residues. Germline V CDR1 and CDR2: DFQATT, SNEGSKA (reference sequence). The CDR3 nucleotides are TGCAGTGCTAGGAACACAATTAGCTCCTATAATTCACCCCTCCACTTT. Translating gives CSARNTISSYNSPLHF.

The rearrangement uses TRBV6-1 and TRBJ1-2; no definite D call. This CDR3 contains 15 residues. Per the germline V gene, CDR1 is MNHNS and CDR2 is SASEGT. The V end lost 6 bases, the J end lost 0 bases, and 14 bases lay between the germline ends. In DNA form, the CDR3 reads TGTGCCAGCAGCCAACACCCCTTAGCTAACTATGGCTACACCTTC. Protein product: CASSQHPLANYGYTF.

This clonotype occurred many times. V gene TRBV18 combines with J gene TRBJ2-1, with TRBD2 matching 7 bases. This CDR3 contains 15 residues. Unmatched junction bases numbered 5, after V lost 2 bases and J lost 4 bases. In germline, CDR1 is KGHSH, CDR2 LQKENI. CDR3 in amino acids: CASSPNRGEYNEQFF. The CDR3 region has the DNA TGTGCCAGCTCACCAAACCGGGGGGAATACAATGAGCAGTTCTTC. Complete variable domain (other parts from reference TRBV18 and TRBJ2-1): NAGVMQNPRHLVRRRGQEARLRCSPMKGHSHVYWYRQLPEEGLKFMVYLQKENIIDESGMPKERFSAEFPKEGPSILRIQQVVRGDSAAYFCASSPNRGEYNEQFFGPGTRLTVL.

This clonotype has ten or more counts. The CDR3 DNA reads as TGTGCCAGCAGCTTTACCGGGACAGGGGGTGCTTTCTTT. As protein: CASSFTGTGGAFF. This rearrangement joins TRBV11-2 to TRBJ1-1; TRBD1 matches at 11 bases. CDR1 and CDR2 from the germline V gene are SGHAT and FQNNGV. The CDR3 sequence is 13 residues long. The V gene end was trimmed by 3 bases and the J gene end by 11 bases; junction bases not matched to a gene: 5.

This clonotype was picked up a small number of times. The rearrangement joins TRBV24-1 to TRBJ1-2; D is undetermined. With 4 bases removed from V and 2 bases from J, the gap between germline ends came to 7 bases. Germline V gives CDR1 KGHDR, CDR2 SFDVKD. CDR3 length: 13 residues. The CDR3 bases are TGTGCCACCAGTGAGGGCAGCAACTATGGCTACACCTTC. This translates into CATSEGSNYGYTF.

At least ten counts were recorded for this clonotype. The CDR3 protein is CASSPGTSGTGELFF. DNA for the CDR3: TGTGCCAGCAGCCCCGGGACTAGCGGGACCGGGGAGCTGTTTTTT. This sequence joins TRBV18 and TRBJ2-2, with 12 bases aligning to TRBD2. The length of the CDR3 is 15 residues. From germline, CDR1 is KGHSH and CDR2 LQKENI. The junction had 6 bases not matched to a gene; V was cut back by 8 bases and J by 5 bases. Combining the CDR3 with reference TRBV18 and TRBJ2-2 gives the whole variable domain NAGVMQNPRHLVRRRGQEARLRCSPMKGHSHVYWYRQLPEEGLKFMVYLQKENIIDESGMPKERFSAEFPKEGPSILRIQQVVRGDSAAYFCASSPGTSGTGELFFGEGSRLTVL.

The rearrangement uses TRBV2 and TRBJ2-7; unclear D gene. The CDR3 covers 12 residues. Trimming shortened V by 6 bases and J by 5 bases, and 11 bases separated the two germline ends. Germline V lookup: CDR1 SNHLY, CDR2 FYNNEI. For the CDR3, the DNA is TGTGCCAGCAGCACATTGCGCAACGAGCAGTACTTC. This sequence encodes CASSTLRNEQYF.

This clonotype was found many times. The chain is built from TRBV6-1 and TRBJ1-5; possible D gene TRBD1, 5 bases. Germline V CDR1 and CDR2: MNHNS, SASEGT. V gave up 5 bases and J gave up 9 bases, with 14 bases separating them. CDR3 length: 13 residues. This CDR3 reads CASSLGGGLPQHF. The CDR3 DNA reads TGTGCCAGCAGTCTCGGCGGGGGTCTGCCCCAGCATTTT.

This clonotype was observed a handful of times. The rearrangement links TRBV12-3 or TRBV12-4 to TRBJ1-5, with D uncertain. This CDR3 region has 15 residues. V was pared by 4 bases and J by 5 bases, with 15 bases between. The CDR3 DNA is TGTGCCAGCAGTTCCCCGACAAGCCCCCATCAGCCCCAGCATTTT. It codes for CASSSPTSPHQPQHF.

This chain joins TRBV7-9 and TRBJ1-5, with 11 bases aligning to TRBD1. The CDR3 extends over 15 amino acids. Germline V gives CDR1 SEHNR, CDR2 FQNEAQ (reference sequence). The V and J ends lost 5 bases and 5 bases, in that order; junction bases with no gene match: 5. In nucleotides, the CDR3 is TGTGCCAGCAGCCTCGGGACAGGGGGTGATCAGCCCCAGCATTTT. This encodes CASSLGTGGDQPQHF.

This chain joins TRBV18 and TRBJ2-2; D is uncertain. V was cut by 2 bases and J by 1 base, with 5 bases left in between. The germline CDR1 and CDR2 sequences are KGHSH and LQKENI. CDR3 length: 14 amino acids. CDR3 sequence reads: CASSPNKNTGELFF. CDR3 sequence (DNA): TGTGCCAGCTCACCAAACAAGAACACCGGGGAGCTGTTTTTT.